This T cell receptor beta chain is from a study of monozygotic twins with inflammatory bowel disease. Overall study results and limits: IBD patients shared fewer clonotypes with other individuals than healthy twins, especially patients with disease activity signs. IBD patients had lower TCRbeta diversity (inverse Simpson) than healthy co-twins.

From its re-call of the 5' RACE reads, TCRdb lists each CDR3 protein once, without DNA. The sample's table shows 150,000 or so distinct CDR3 sequences. CDR3 length: 14 residues. The germline V gene encodes CDR1 MNHNS and CDR2 SASEGT. A note on this clonotype: Its antigen is not known.

Researchers collected around 2.6 ml of blood per donor. The rearrangement links TRBV6-1 to TRBJ1-2. Sequencing was carried out using blood. The TCR originated in a human donor with ulcerative colitis or Crohn's disease, or a healthy co-twin of an affected twin (not recorded which). CDR3 loop: CASSEEPQTGGYTF.